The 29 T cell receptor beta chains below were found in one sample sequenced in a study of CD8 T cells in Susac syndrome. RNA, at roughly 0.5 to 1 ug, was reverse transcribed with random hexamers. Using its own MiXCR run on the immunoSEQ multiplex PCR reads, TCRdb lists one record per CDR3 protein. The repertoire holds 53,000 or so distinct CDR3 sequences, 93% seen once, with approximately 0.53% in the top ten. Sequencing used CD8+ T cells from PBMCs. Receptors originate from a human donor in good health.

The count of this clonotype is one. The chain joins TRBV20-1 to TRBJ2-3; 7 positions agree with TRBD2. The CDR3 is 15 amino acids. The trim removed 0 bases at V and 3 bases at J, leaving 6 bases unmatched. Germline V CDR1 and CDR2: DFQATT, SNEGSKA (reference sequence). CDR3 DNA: TGCAGTGCTAGAGAAGGAGGGAGGGAGACAGATACGCAGTATTTT. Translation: CSAREGGRETDTQYF.

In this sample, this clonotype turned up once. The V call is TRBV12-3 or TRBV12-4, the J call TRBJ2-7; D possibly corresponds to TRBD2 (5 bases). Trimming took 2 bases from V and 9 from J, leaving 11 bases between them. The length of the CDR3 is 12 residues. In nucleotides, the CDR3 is TGTGCCAGCAGTTTAACCGTAACTAGGCAGTACTTC. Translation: CASSLTVTRQYF.

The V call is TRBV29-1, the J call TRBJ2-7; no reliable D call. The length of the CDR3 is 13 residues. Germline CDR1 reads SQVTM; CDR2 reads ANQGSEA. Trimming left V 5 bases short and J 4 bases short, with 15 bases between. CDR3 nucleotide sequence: TGCAGCGTTCGGCCACCGTCTGGGTACGAGCAGTACTTC. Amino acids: CSVRPPSGYEQYF.

The CDR3 loop reads CSVAGGEGPFSYNEQFF. CDR3 nucleotide sequence: TGCAGCGTTGCGGGGGGGGAGGGCCCCTTCTCCTACAATGAGCAGTTCTTC. The chain has TRBV29-1 and TRBJ2-1; 8 nucleotides match TRBD2. Germline values: CDR1 SQVTM, CDR2 ANQGSEA. The ends lost 4 bases at V and 0 bases at J; junction bases unmatched: 11. This CDR3 contains 17 residues.

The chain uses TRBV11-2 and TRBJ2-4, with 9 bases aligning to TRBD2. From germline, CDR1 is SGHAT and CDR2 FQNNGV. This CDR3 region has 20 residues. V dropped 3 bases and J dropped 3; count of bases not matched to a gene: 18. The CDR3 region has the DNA TGTGCCAGCAGCTTGAGGGGTAGCGGGAGAGATTGGGTTAACAAAAACATTCAGTACTTC. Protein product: CASSLRGSGRDWVNKNIQYF.

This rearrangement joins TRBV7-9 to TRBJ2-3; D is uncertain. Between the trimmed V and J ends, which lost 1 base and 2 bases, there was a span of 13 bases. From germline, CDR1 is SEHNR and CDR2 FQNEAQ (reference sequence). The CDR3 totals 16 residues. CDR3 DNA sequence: TGTGCCAGCAGCTTAGGGGTCCATATCTACACAGATACGCAGTATTTT. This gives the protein CASSLGVHIYTDTQYF.

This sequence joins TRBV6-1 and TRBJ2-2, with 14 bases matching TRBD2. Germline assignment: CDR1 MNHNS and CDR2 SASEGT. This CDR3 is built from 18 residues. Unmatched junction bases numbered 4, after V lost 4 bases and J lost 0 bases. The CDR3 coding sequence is TGTGCCAGCAGTGGGACTAGCGGGAGGACCTCGAACACCGGGGAGCTGTTTTTT. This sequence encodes CASSGTSGRTSNTGELFF.

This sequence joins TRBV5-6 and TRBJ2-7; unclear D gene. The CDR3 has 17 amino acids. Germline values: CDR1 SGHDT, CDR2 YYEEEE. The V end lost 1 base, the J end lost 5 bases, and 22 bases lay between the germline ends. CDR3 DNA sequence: TGTGCCAGCAGCTTGAGAAAACACGGTTGGATCAGCAACGAGCAGTACTTC. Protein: CASSLRKHGWISNEQYF.

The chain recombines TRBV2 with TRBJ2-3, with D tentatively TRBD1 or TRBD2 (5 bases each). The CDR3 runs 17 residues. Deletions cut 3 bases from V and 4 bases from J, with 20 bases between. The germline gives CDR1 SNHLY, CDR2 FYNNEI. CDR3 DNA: TGTGCCAGCAGTGAGAGGGAGCCAGGGTTGGTCCCAGATACGCAGTATTTT. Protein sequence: CASSEREPGLVPDTQYF.

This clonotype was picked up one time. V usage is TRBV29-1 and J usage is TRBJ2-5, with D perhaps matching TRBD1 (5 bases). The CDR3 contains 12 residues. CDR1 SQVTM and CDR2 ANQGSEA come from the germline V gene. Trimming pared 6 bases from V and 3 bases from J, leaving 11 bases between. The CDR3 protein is CSVHDREETQYF. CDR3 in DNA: TGCAGCGTCCATGACAGAGAAGAGACCCAGTACTTC.

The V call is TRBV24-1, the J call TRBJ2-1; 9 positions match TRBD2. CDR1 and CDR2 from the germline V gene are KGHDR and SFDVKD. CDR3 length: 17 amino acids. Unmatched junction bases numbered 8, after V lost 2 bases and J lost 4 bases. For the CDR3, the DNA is TGTGCCACCAGTGATTCCCGAGCGGGAGGCCCATACAATGAGCAGTTCTTC. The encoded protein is CATSDSRAGGPYNEQFF.

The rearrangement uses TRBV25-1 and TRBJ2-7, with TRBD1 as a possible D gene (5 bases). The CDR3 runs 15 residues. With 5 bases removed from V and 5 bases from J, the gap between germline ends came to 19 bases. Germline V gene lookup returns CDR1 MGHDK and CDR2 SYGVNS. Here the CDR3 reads CASSPLIGASHEQYF. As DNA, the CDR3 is TGTGCCAGCAGTCCCTTAATAGGGGCCAGTCACGAGCAGTACTTC.

CDR3 coding DNA: TGTACTAACGGCGAACTTCCGAGAAATGAGCAGTTCTTC. Translated, it gives CTNGELPRNEQFF. V and J are TRBV27 and TRBJ2-1; D gene ambiguous. The germline V gene has CDR1 MNHEY and CDR2 SMNVEV (reference sequence). The length of the CDR3 is 13 residues.

The CDR3 DNA reads as TGTGCCATCAGTGAGGATCGGGTACCGAACACTGAAGCTTTCTTT. Amino acid sequence: CAISEDRVPNTEAFF. This chain connects TRBV10-3 to TRBJ1-1, with D unresolved. From germline, CDR1 is ENHRY and CDR2 SYGVKD. Trimming left V 2 bases short and J 1 base short, with 11 bases between. This CDR3 is built from 15 residues.

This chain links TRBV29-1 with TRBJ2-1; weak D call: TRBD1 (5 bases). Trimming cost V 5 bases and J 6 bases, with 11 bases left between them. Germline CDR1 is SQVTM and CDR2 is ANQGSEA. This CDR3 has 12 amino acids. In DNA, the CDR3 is TGCAGCGTTCTTGGGCAGGGCAATGAGCAGTTCTTC. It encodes CSVLGQGNEQFF.

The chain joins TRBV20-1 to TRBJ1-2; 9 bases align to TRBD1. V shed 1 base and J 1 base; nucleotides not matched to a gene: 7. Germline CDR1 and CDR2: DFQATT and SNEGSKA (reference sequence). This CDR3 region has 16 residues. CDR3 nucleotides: TGCAGTGCTAGAGCTAGGACAGGGGACCTTAACTATGGCTACACCTTC. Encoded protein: CSARARTGDLNYGYTF.

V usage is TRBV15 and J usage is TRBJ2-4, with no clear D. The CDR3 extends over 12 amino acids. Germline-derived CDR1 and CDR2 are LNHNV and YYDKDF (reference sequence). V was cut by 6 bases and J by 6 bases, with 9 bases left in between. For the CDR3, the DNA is TGTGCCACCAGGTCGATGGGAAACATTCAGTACTTC. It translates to CATRSMGNIQYF.

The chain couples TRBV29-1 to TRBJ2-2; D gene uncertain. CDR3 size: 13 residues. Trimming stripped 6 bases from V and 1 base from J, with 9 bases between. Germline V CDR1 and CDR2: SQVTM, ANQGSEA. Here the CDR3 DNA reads TGCAGCGTAAGGACGGAGAACACCGGGGAGCTGTTTTTT. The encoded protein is CSVRTENTGELFF.

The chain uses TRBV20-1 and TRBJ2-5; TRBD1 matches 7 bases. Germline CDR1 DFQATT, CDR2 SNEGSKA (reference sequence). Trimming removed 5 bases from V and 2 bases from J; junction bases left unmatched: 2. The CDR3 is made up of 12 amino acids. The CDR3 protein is CSAPDRQETQYF. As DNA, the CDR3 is TGCAGTGCTCCGGACAGGCAAGAGACCCAGTACTTC.

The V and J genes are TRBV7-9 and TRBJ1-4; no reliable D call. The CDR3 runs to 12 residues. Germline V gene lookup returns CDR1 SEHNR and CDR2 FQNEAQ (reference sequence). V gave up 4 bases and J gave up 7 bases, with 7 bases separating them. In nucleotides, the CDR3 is TGTGCCAGCAGCTCCGAGGGTGAAAAACTGTTTTTT. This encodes CASSSEGEKLFF.

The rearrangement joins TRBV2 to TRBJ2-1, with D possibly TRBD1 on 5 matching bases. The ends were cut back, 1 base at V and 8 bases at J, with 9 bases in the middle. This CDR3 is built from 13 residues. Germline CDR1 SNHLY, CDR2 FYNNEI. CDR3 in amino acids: CASSEGRVDEQFF. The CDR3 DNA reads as TGTGCCAGCAGTGAAGGCAGGGTCGATGAGCAGTTCTTC.

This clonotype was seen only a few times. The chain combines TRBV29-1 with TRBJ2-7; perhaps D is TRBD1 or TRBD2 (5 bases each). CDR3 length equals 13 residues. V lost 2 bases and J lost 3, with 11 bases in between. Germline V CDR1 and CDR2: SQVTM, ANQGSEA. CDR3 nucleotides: TGCAGCGTTGAACGCGGGCAGGGCTACGAGCAGTACTTC. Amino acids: CSVERGQGYEQYF.

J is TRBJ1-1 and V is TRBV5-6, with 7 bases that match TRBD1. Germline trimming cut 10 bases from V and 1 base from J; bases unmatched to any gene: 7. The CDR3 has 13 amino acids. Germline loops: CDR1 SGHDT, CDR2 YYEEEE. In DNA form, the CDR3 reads TGTGCCGGCTCGAGGGGGCCGAACACTGAAGCTTTCTTT. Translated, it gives CAGSRGPNTEAFF.

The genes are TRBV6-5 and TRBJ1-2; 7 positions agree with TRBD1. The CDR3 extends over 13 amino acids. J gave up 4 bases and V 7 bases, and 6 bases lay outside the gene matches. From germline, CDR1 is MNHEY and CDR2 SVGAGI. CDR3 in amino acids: CASTPQGGYGYTF. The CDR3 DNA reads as TGTGCCAGCACCCCCCAGGGGGGCTATGGCTACACCTTC.

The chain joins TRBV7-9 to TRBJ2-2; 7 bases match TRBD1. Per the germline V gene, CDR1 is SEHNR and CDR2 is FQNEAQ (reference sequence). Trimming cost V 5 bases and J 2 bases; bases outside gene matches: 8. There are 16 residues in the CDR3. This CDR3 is CASSIPGTDNTGELFF. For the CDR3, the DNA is TGTGCCAGCAGCATCCCCGGGACAGATAACACCGGGGAGCTGTTTTTT.

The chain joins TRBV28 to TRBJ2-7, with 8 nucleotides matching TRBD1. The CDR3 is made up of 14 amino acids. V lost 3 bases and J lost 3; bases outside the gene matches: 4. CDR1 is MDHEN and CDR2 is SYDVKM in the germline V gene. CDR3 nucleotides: TGTGCCAGCAGTTTGGGACAGGTTTTCTACGAGCAGTACTTC. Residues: CASSLGQVFYEQYF.

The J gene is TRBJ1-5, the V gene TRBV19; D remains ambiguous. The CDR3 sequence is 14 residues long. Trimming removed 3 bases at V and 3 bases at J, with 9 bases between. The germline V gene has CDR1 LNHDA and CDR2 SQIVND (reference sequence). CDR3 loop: CASSIRQVNQPQHF. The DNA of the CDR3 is TGTGCCAGTAGTATTAGGCAGGTCAATCAGCCCCAGCATTTT.

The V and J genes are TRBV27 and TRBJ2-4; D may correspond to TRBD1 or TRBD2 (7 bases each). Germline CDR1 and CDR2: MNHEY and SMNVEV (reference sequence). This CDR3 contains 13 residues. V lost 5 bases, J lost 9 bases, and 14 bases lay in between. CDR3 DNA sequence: TGTGCCAGCAGTCGGGGAGGGGGCCTCATTCAGTACTTC. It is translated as CASSRGGGLIQYF.

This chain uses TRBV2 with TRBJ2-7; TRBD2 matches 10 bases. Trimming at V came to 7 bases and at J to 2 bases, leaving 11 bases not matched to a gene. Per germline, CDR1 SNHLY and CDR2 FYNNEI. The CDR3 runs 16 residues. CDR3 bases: TGTGCCAGCACCGGGACTAGCGAGAGGCCGACCTACGAGCAGTACTTC. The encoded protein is CASTGTSERPTYEQYF.